The clone carrying this T cell receptor (beta chain) showed up just a few times. This sample is part of a study of early T cells in non-severe SARS-CoV-2 infection. Trimming took off 0 bases at V and 7 bases at J, with 13 bases between the two ends. From germline, CDR1 is DFQATT and CDR2 SNEGSKA (reference sequence). The CDR3 has 15 amino acids. TCRdb fed the 5' RACE reads into MiXCR, producing one record per CDR3 protein. The table lists some 22,000 distinct CDR3 sequences, 5% of them singletons. This sequence was found in an adult who was a healthcare worker with PCR-confirmed SARS-CoV-2 infection or an uninfected control (not recorded which). Sequencing used whole blood. The V and J genes are TRBV20-1 and TRBJ1-6; TRBD1 is a possible D gene (5 bases). The CDR3 nucleotides read TGCAGTGCTAGAGATCTTCGAGGGACGAATTCACCCCTCCACTTT. Translating gives CSARDLRGTNSPLHF.